This T cell receptor beta chain originates from a study of patients and donors after allogeneic stem cell transplantation. This clonotype was counted at least ten times. V lost 0 bases to trimming and J lost 5 bases, with 11 bases between them. The CDR3 runs 15 residues. Germline lookup yields CDR1 SGHRS and CDR2 YFSETQ. TCRdb re-called the RT-PCR reads through MiXCR, storing one row per CDR3 protein. This sample yields about a million distinct CDR3 sequences, of which about 20% are seen a single time; roughly 6.4% belongs to the top ten. The TCR comes from a human donor who was either an allogeneic HSCT recipient or a stem cell or donor lymphocyte infusion donor (not recorded which). It is not recorded whose cells these are; they may come from a transplant donor. The chain links TRBV5-1 to TRBJ2-2, with D possibly being TRBD2 (5 bases). The sequenced sample was blood, either unsorted or a sorted T cell fraction (not recorded which). Here the CDR3 DNA reads TGCGCCAGCAGCTTGGTCGGGGAGAGGACCGGGGAGCTGTTTTTT. This codes for CASSLVGERTGELFF.